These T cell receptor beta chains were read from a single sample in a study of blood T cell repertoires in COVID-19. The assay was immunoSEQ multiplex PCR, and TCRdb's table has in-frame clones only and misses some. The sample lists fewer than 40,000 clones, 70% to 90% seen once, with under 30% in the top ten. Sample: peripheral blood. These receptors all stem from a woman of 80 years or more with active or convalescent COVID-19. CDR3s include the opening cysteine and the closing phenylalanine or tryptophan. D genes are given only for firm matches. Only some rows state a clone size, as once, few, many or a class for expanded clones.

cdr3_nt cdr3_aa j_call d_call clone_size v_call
TGTGCCAGCAGCCCGGGACAGGGGGACACCGGGGAGCTGTTTTTT CASSPGQGDTGELFF TRBJ2-2 TRBD1 NA TRBV7-9
TGTGCCAGCCGGACTAGCGGGGCTACAGATACGCAGTATTTT CASRTSGATDTQYF TRBJ2-3 TRBD2 NA TRBV6-5
TGTGCCAGTAGTACCTCGGGACAGGGAGCCCAGCATTTT CASSTSGQGAQHF TRBJ1-5 TRBD1 NA TRBV19
TGTGCCAGTAGTTTAAGACTAGCGGGGGGGGACAATGAGCAGTTCTTC CASSLRLAGGDNEQFF TRBJ2-1 TRBD2 once TRBV19
TGTGCCAGCAGCTTAACAGGGGCTGGGGCCAACGTCCTGACTTTC CASSLTGAGANVLTF TRBJ2-6 TRBD1 once TRBV11-2
TGTGCCAGCAGCCGGACAGGGGGCACAGATACGCAGTATTTT CASSRTGGTDTQYF TRBJ2-3 TRBD1 once TRBV3-1/TRBV3-2
TGCGCCAGCAGCTTAGAAGGGGCGTTTGGGGCCAACGTCCTGACTTTC CASSLEGAFGANVLTF TRBJ2-6 NA NA TRBV5-1
TGTGCCAGCAGCCTGGGGACTAGCCTTCTATACGAGCAGTACTTC CASSLGTSLLYEQYF TRBJ2-7 TRBD2 NA TRBV7-6
TGTGCCAGCAGCAAAGAGCGGTCCTTAACCCATAATTCACCCCTCCACTTT CASSKERSLTHNSPLHF TRBJ1-6 NA NA TRBV21-1
TGCGCCAGCAGCTTGACAGGCGGAACCTACAATGAGCAGTTCTTC CASSLTGGTYNEQFF TRBJ2-1 NA few TRBV5-1
TGTGCCAGCAGCTCAAGGGACATGACCTACGAGCAGTACTTC CASSSRDMTYEQYF TRBJ2-7 NA NA TRBV5-5
TGTGCCAGCTCACCATCCTTCGGCAGGGAAGTGTATGGCTACACCTTC CASSPSFGREVYGYTF TRBJ1-2 NA few TRBV18
TGTGCCAGTAGTGGACAGCTTAACACTGAAGCTTTCTTT CASSGQLNTEAFF TRBJ1-1 NA once TRBV19
TGCGCCAGCTTCCGGGACACCAGCTCCTACGAGCAGTACTTC CASFRDTSSYEQYF TRBJ2-7 NA NA TRBV5-1
TGCGCCAGCAGCTTCGGGGGTAAGAACACCGGGGAGCTGTTTTTT CASSFGGKNTGELFF TRBJ2-2 NA few TRBV5-1
TGTGCCAGCAGCTTAGCGGGGGGCAATGAGCAGTTCTTC CASSLAGGNEQFF TRBJ2-1 NA NA TRBV7-9
TGTGCCAGTAGGCCGTCGGGATCGTCTAACTATGGCTACACCTTC CASRPSGSSNYGYTF TRBJ1-2 NA NA TRBV19
TGTGCCAGCACCAGGACAGGGGGTAATTCACCCCTCCACTTT CASTRTGGNSPLHF TRBJ1-6 TRBD1 NA TRBV6-5
TGCGCCAGCAGCTTGGGGGACAGGGCGGCTTTCTTT CASSLGDRAAFF TRBJ1-1 TRBD1 NA TRBV5-1
TGTGCCACCGGGACTAGCGGTTCCTACAATGAGCAGTTCTTC CATGTSGSYNEQFF TRBJ2-1 TRBD2 NA TRBV2
TGTGCCTGGAAGGGGAAGCACAATGAGCAGTTCTTC CAWKGKHNEQFF TRBJ2-1 NA NA TRBV30